This T cell receptor (beta chain) was observed in a study of cytomegalovirus exposure and HLA in healthy donors. Unrecorded immune exposures were likely, despite nominal health at sampling. Study results and limitations: V- and J-gene trimming in TCR beta was tied to a missense DCLRE1C variant by an analysis performed later.

This PCR relied on a set of 60 Vbeta primers and 13 Jbeta primers. Method: immunoSEQ multiplex PCR; TCRdb's copy keeps in-frame clones and lacks some. Seen here are about 150,000 clones, roughly three quarters observed once, and the top ten hold 6.5% to 8.5%. As for this clone: Its antigen is still unknown.

CDR1 and CDR2 from the germline V gene are SGHVS and FQNEAQ. Trimming removed 1 base from V and 4 bases from J, with 11 bases in between. The CDR3 spans 15 residues. This TCR was sampled from a woman between 40 and 50 years old in good health and CMV-seropositive. Input material: PBMCs. V usage is TRBV7-8 and J usage is TRBJ1-5, with unresolved D. The CDR3 reads CASSLESFWNQPQHF. The CDR3 DNA follows: TGTGCCAGCAGCTTAGAGAGTTTTTGGAATCAGCCCCAGCATTTT.